This T cell receptor (beta chain) was retrieved from a study of CD8 T cells in ankylosing spondylitis. Study results and limitations: Clones linked to disease, bearing a CD8+ phenotype, were relatively rare in peripheral blood. In ankylosing spondylitis blood, a motif of about 8 highly homologous TCR beta variants appeared characteristic.

A quantitative 5'-RACE method, one with molecular barcodes, was used to make TCR beta libraries. TCRdb analysed the 5' RACE reads with MiXCR anew, one entry per CDR3 protein. The table has around 150,000 distinct CDR3 sequences, approximately 44% seen once. Germline CDR1 reads MGHRA; CDR2 reads YSYEKL. Trimming shortened V by 0 bases and J by 8 bases, and 26 bases separated the two germline ends. The CDR3 runs 20 residues. Note on this clonotype: Its specificity is unknown.

The V gene is TRBV4-1, the J gene TRBJ1-6, with unresolved D. Sequenced sample: synovial fluid, either unsorted or a sorted T cell fraction (not recorded which). The sequence came from a male donor with ankylosing spondylitis. CDR3 residues: CASSQDGLFPFSGRDSPLHF. Written as DNA, the CDR3 is TGCGCCAGCAGCCAAGATGGTCTCTTTCCCTTCTCGGGCCGAGATTCACCCCTCCACTTT.